The rows below give T cell receptor beta chains drawn from one sample of a study of blood T cell repertoires in COVID-19. The data were produced by immunoSEQ multiplex PCR, yet TCRdb's version contains in-frame clones alone and is incomplete. The repertoire has about 19,000 clones, approximately 91% of them found once; the top ten carry 11%. Sequenced: peripheral blood. Receptor source: a human donor in a cohort sampled during active COVID-19. Both conserved end residues are part of each CDR3. A D gene is named only where the DNA matches it firmly. Rows give clone size only sometimes, using once, few, many, or a class for an expanded clone.

CDR3 protein	CDR3 DNA	D gene	clone size	V gene	J gene
CASSVPSGYTF	TGTGCCAGCAGTGTCCCGTCGGGCTACACCTTC	.	.	TRBV2	TRBJ1-2
CSVKSVEGEPQHF	TGCAGCGTCAAGTCAGTAGAGGGGGAGCCCCAGCATTTT	.	once	TRBV29-1	TRBJ1-5
CASSPMRTSGAYEQYF	TGTGCCAGCAGCCCAATGCGAACTAGCGGGGCCTACGAGCAGTACTTC	TRBD2	few	TRBV4-2	TRBJ2-7
CASSLPRTGGLNSEQFF	TGTGCCAGCAGTTTACCTCGGACAGGGGGCCTGAACAGTGAGCAGTTCTTC	TRBD1	.	TRBV27	TRBJ2-1
CASSLDRGRDIQYF	TGCGCCAGCAGCTTGGACAGGGGGCGGGACATTCAGTACTTC	TRBD1	few	TRBV5-1	TRBJ2-4
CASSLGWGGQGYNEQFF	TGTGCCAGCAGTTTAGGGTGGGGGGGCCAAGGATACAATGAGCAGTTCTTC	.	.	TRBV27	TRBJ2-1
CASSTSGQPGGNTEAFF	TGTGCCAGTAGTACCTCGGGACAGCCTGGGGGGAACACTGAAGCTTTCTTT	TRBD1	.	TRBV19	TRBJ1-1
CASRSQTSSHEQFF	TGTGCCAGCAGGTCACAAACTAGTTCCCATGAGCAGTTCTTC	.	.	TRBV11-2	TRBJ2-1
CASSYVLAGGYNEQFF	TGTGCCAGCAGTTACGTTCTGGCGGGGGGATACAATGAGCAGTTCTTC	TRBD2	.	TRBV6-6	TRBJ2-1
CASSLGREETQYF	TGTGCCAGCAGCTTAGGCAGGGAAGAGACCCAGTACTTC	.	.	TRBV11-2	TRBJ2-5
CASSGQSGFSTDTQYF	TGTGCCAGCAGTGGTCAGTCAGGATTTAGCACAGATACGCAGTATTTT	.	.	TRBV2	TRBJ2-3
CASKQGDSPLHF	TGTGCCAGCAAACAGGGAGATTCACCCCTCCACTTT	.	.	TRBV2	TRBJ1-6
CASKREGQASYEQYF	TGTGCCAGTAAACGAGAGGGACAGGCCTCCTACGAGCAGTACTTC	TRBD1	once	TRBV19	TRBJ2-7
CASSQRQGGGYTF	TGTGCCAGCAGCCAACGGCAGGGCGGTGGCTACACCTTC	.	.	TRBV14	TRBJ1-2
CASRMISERTDTQYF	TGTGCCAGTAGGATGATCAGCGAACGCACAGATACGCAGTATTTT	.	.	TRBV19	TRBJ2-3
CASNRQGPNQPQHF	TGTGCCAGCAATAGACAGGGTCCCAATCAGCCCCAGCATTTT	TRBD1	.	TRBV27	TRBJ1-5
CASKTWTARGKNIQYF	TGTGCCAGCAAAACCTGGACAGCTAGAGGCAAAAACATTCAGTACTTC	.	.	TRBV28	TRBJ2-4
CASSPGGQKTQYF	TGTGCCAGCTCTCCAGGGGGCCAGAAGACCCAGTACTTC	TRBD1	.	TRBV18	TRBJ2-5
CASSPSGSRGTGELFF	TGTGCCAGCTCACCCTCCGGTTCGCGAGGGACCGGGGAGCTGTTTTTT	.	.	TRBV18	TRBJ2-2
CASSLMETSGQQFNEQFF	TGCGCCAGCAGCTTAATGGAGACCTCGGGACAGCAATTCAATGAGCAGTTCTTC	TRBD1	.	TRBV5-1	TRBJ2-1
CASSASGGAYNEQFF	TGTGCCAGCAGCGCCAGCGGGGGGGCCTACAATGAGCAGTTCTTC	TRBD2	once	TRBV9	TRBJ2-1
CAWASQRYYTEAFF	TGTGCCTGGGCTAGTCAGAGATATTACACTGAAGCTTTCTTT	.	once	TRBV30	TRBJ1-1
CASSSRGSYGYTF	TGTGCCAGCAGTAGCAGGGGCAGCTATGGCTACACCTTC	.	.	TRBV2	TRBJ1-2
CASSVGDSSYEQYF	TGTGCCAGCAGCGTGGGGGACAGTAGCTACGAGCAGTACTTC	TRBD1	.	TRBV9	TRBJ2-7
CARVSPDRVVKRYGYTF	TGTGCCAGGGTGTCTCCGGACAGGGTGGTAAAGAGGTATGGCTACACCTTC	TRBD1	.	TRBV11-3	TRBJ1-2
CASSQDFLAGSQYF	TGCGCCAGCAGCCAAGATTTTCTAGCGGGGTCTCAGTATTTT	TRBD2	.	TRBV4-1	TRBJ2-3
CASSPRGILNTGELFF	TGCGCCAGCAGCCCACGGGGAATATTGAACACCGGGGAGCTGTTTTTT	.	.	TRBV5-1	TRBJ2-2
CASSLSYTQYF	TGTGCCAGCAGCTTATCGTATACGCAGTATTTT	.	.	TRBV11-2	TRBJ2-3
CASRDRDSLSYGYTF	TGTGCCAGCAGAGACAGAGACTCTCTCTCTTATGGCTACACCTTC	.	.	TRBV2	TRBJ1-2
CASSPEQINQPQHF	TGTGCCAGCTCACCGGAGCAGATCAATCAGCCCCAGCATTTT	.	.	TRBV18	TRBJ1-5
CASSLWGTSADGELFF	TGCGCCAGCAGCTTGTGGGGGACTAGCGCGGACGGGGAGCTGTTTTTT	TRBD2	few	TRBV5-1	TRBJ2-2